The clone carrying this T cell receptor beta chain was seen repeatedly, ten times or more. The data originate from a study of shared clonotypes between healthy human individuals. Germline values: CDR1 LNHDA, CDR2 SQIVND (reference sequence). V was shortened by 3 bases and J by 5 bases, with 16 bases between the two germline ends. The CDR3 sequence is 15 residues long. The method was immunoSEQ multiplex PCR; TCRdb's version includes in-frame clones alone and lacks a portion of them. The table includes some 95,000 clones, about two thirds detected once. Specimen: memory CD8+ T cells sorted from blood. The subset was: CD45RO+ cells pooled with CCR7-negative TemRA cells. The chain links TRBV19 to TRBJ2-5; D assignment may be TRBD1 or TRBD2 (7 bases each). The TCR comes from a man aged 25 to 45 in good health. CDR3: CASSIGQGGFETQYF. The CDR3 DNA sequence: TGTGCCAGTAGTATTGGGCAGGGGGGGTTCGAGACCCAGTACTTC. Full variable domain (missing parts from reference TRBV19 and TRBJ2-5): DGGITQSPKYLFRKEGQNVTLSCEQNLNHDAMYWYRQDPGQGLRLIYYSQIVNDFQKGDIAEGYSVSREKKESFPLTVTSAQKNPTAFYLCASSIGQGGFETQYFGPGTRLLVL.